The 24 T cell receptor beta chains below come from one sample, sequenced in a study of blood T cells in healthy people across ages. PCR was performed a second time for roughly 6 to 12 cycles using a sample-barcoded 5' primer and a J-beta primer mix. MiXCR, run by TCRdb on the 5' RACE reads, gives a single entry per CDR3 protein. The data contain 1.6 million or so distinct CDR3 sequences, about 35% of them seen just once; the ten biggest clones take up 11%. Specimen: blood. The source of these receptors is a woman aged 25-40 years in good health.

V gene TRBV4-2 combines with J gene TRBJ2-1; D not certain. Germline loops: CDR1 LGHNA, CDR2 YNFKEQ. Trimming left V 0 bases short and J 1 base short, with 10 bases between. CDR3 size: 16 residues. CDR3 nucleotides: TGTGCCAGCAGCCAAGATTACCTAAGATCCTACAATGAGCAGTTCTTC. Protein sequence: CASSQDYLRSYNEQFF.

This clonotype was seen a handful of times. Here the CDR3 reads CAVSFGQQDTEAFF. The CDR3 bases are TGTGCCGTAAGCTTCGGACAGCAGGACACTGAAGCTTTCTTT. The chain links TRBV2 to TRBJ1-1; tentative D call: TRBD1 (6 bases). Trimming removed 11 bases at V and 3 bases at J, with 19 bases between. CDR3 length equals 14 residues. CDR1 SNHLY and CDR2 FYNNEI come from the germline V gene.

V usage is TRBV4-2 and J usage is TRBJ1-2; no clear D. The CDR3 runs to 15 residues. Germline-derived CDR1 and CDR2 are LGHNA and YNFKEQ. V shed 1 base and J shed 2 bases, with 11 bases lying between them. CDR3 amino acids: CASSQGVRTNYGYTF. In DNA, the CDR3 is TGTGCCAGCAGCCAAGGAGTCCGCACCAACTATGGCTACACCTTC.

The chain carries TRBV5-1 and TRBJ2-6; 7 bases fit TRBD2. The trim removed 0 bases at V and 1 base at J, leaving 4 bases unmatched. From germline, CDR1 is SGHRS and CDR2 YFSETQ. The CDR3 totals 17 residues. CDR3 residues: CASSLVRAGSGANVLTF. In DNA form, the CDR3 reads TGCGCCAGCAGCTTGGTTCGAGCGGGGTCTGGGGCCAACGTCCTGACTTTC.

The rearrangement links TRBV18 to TRBJ2-7; D not certain. Looked up from germline, CDR1 is KGHSH and CDR2 is LQKENI. The ends were cut back, 6 bases at V and 0 bases at J, with 18 bases in the middle. The CDR3 has 16 amino acids. Here the CDR3 DNA reads TGTGCCAGCTCCCTACCCAGAGAGACTTACTCCTACGAGCAGTACTTC. It is translated as CASSLPRETYSYEQYF.

The genes are TRBV6-1 and TRBJ2-5; D unresolved. Germline CDR1 reads MNHNS; CDR2 reads SASEGT. The CDR3 consists of 12 residues. V was cut by 5 bases and J by 5 bases, with 9 bases left in between. Written as DNA, the CDR3 is TGTGCCAGCAGTCTAACCATGGAGACCCAGTACTTC. It translates to CASSLTMETQYF.

This clonotype came up many times. This chain uses TRBV20-1 with TRBJ1-2, with D unresolved. Germline values: CDR1 DFQATT, CDR2 SNEGSKA (reference sequence). The ends were cut back, 2 bases at V and 5 bases at J, with 15 bases in the middle. The CDR3 loop spans 14 amino acids. This CDR3 is CSARSTGEGYGYTF. CDR3 coding DNA: TGCAGTGCTAGATCCACGGGAGAGGGTTATGGCTACACCTTC.

Regarding this clonotype: A much more abundant neighbour one base away suggests this may be a read error. The chain is built from TRBV6-2 or TRBV6-3 and TRBJ2-1; 8 bases match TRBD1. Germline-derived CDR1 and CDR2 are MNHEY and SVGEGT. V shed 5 bases, J shed 10 bases, and the junction held 16 bases outside the gene matches. This CDR3 comprises 16 residues. CDR3 nucleotide sequence: TGTGCCAGCAGTGATACCGGGACAGGCTTCTCCTACGAGCAGTTCTTC. This gives the protein CASSDTGTGFSYEQFF.

The chain is built from TRBV28 and TRBJ2-7; D uncertain. Trimming cost V 7 bases and J 3 bases, with 22 bases left between them. This CDR3 has 16 residues. Germline values: CDR1 MDHEN, CDR2 SYDVKM. The CDR3 loop reads CASTNQGPGDNYEQYF. The CDR3 coding sequence is TGTGCCAGCACCAACCAAGGCCCGGGCGACAACTACGAGCAGTACTTC. Using reference TRBV28 and TRBJ2-7 for the parts outside the CDR3, the full variable domain is DVKVTQSSRYLVKRTGEKVFLECVQDMDHENMFWYRQDPGLGLRLIYFSYDVKMKEKGDIPEGYSVSREKKERFSLILESASTNQTSMYLCASTNQGPGDNYEQYFGPGTRLTVT.

This chain connects TRBV20-1 to TRBJ2-7; 8 bases align to TRBD2. The germline V gene has CDR1 DFQATT and CDR2 SNEGSKA (reference sequence). The J segment lost 3 bases and the V segment lost 3 bases, leaving 13 bases of the junction unmatched. This CDR3 spans 16 amino acids. DNA for the CDR3: TGCAGTGCTAGGGCCCCCGTGGCGGGGGGTGACTACGAGCAGTACTTC. Encoded protein: CSARAPVAGGDYEQYF.

The chain is built from TRBV3-1 and TRBJ2-5; D is perhaps TRBD2 (6 bases). The CDR3 is 16 amino acids. Germline CDR1 and CDR2: LGHDT and YNNKEL (reference sequence). V lost 1 base and J lost 2, with 14 bases in between. The CDR3 loop is CASSQVLAKRQETQYF. CDR3 DNA sequence: TGTGCCAGCAGCCAAGTTCTAGCGAAGCGACAAGAGACCCAGTACTTC.

This clonotype was picked up a small number of times. The chain carries TRBV2 and TRBJ2-7; 10 bases match TRBD2. The trim removed 5 bases at V and 3 bases at J, leaving 10 bases unmatched. From germline, CDR1 is SNHLY and CDR2 FYNNEI. The CDR3 has 16 amino acids. The CDR3 DNA reads as TGTGCCAGCAGTCCTCGGGGGTTAGCGGGAGGCTACGAGCAGTACTTC. This gives the protein CASSPRGLAGGYEQYF.

This clonotype was observed many times. CDR3 sequence (DNA): TGTGCCAGCAGTGAACCCCCCCCTGAGCAGTTCTTC. Its protein is CASSEPPPEQFF. V usage is TRBV6-1 and J usage is TRBJ2-1; no reliable D call. The germline V and J ends were trimmed by 2 bases and 9 bases, with 8 bases remaining between them. Germline lookup yields CDR1 MNHNS and CDR2 SASEGT. This CDR3 is built from 12 residues.

As regards this clonotype: The DNA is omitted, as the CDR3 cannot be located on it reliably, and the CDR3 follows TCRdb's listing. The V gene is TRBV29-1, the J gene TRBJ1-1; TRBD1, the D gene given by the table, was not confirmed from the DNA. The V gene's germline CDR1 is SQVTM and CDR2 ANQGSEA. The CDR3 has 14 amino acids, counting both end residues. The chain's CDR3 is CSVGPGQGSSEAFF.

This clonotype was found a few times. The DNA of the CDR3 is TGTGCCATCAGTGAGTTGGGCGGGAGGGCCGTTTCGGCCAAAAACATTCAGTACTTC. Encoded protein: CAISELGGRAVSAKNIQYF. This sequence joins TRBV10-3 and TRBJ2-4; TRBD2 matches 9 bases. Per the germline V gene, CDR1 is ENHRY and CDR2 is SYGVKD. Trimming removed 1 base from V and 1 base from J; junction bases left unmatched: 11. The length of the CDR3 is 19 residues.

V is TRBV6-6 and J is TRBJ1-1; possibly TRBD1 for D (6 bases). V lost 7 bases to trimming and J lost 6 bases, with 21 bases between them. Looked up from germline, CDR1 is MNHNY and CDR2 is SVGAGI (reference sequence). The CDR3 contains 15 residues. As DNA, the CDR3 is TGTGCCAGCATAGGGGAGGGGGATGTGGGTCCTGAAGCTTTCTTT. Its protein is CASIGEGDVGPEAFF.

This chain connects TRBV20-1 to TRBJ2-1; perhaps TRBD2 as D (6 bases). Germline CDR1 DFQATT, CDR2 SNEGSKA (reference sequence). The CDR3 covers 15 residues. The ends were cut back, 6 bases at V and 4 bases at J, with 19 bases in the middle. In DNA, the CDR3 is TGCAGTGCCCGAAGGACGGGACTGAATTACAATGAGCAGTTCTTC. Its protein is CSARRTGLNYNEQFF.

The chain is built from TRBV7-2 and TRBJ1-6; perhaps TRBD1 as D (6 bases). The CDR3 runs 15 residues. Germline V gene sequence: CDR1 SGHTA, CDR2 FQGNSA. The germline V and J ends were trimmed by 2 bases and 10 bases, with 15 bases remaining between them. The CDR3 sequence is CASSLQGMLRSPLHF. CDR3 in DNA: TGTGCCAGCAGCTTACAGGGGATGTTGCGATCACCCCTCCACTTT.

The sample holds a few counts of this clonotype. J is TRBJ2-3 and V is TRBV7-2; 13 positions agree with TRBD2. In germline, CDR1 is SGHTA, CDR2 FQGNSA. The V gene end was trimmed by 5 bases and the J gene end by 1 base; junction bases not matched to a gene: 9. The CDR3 has 18 amino acids. The CDR3 here is CASSKLAGGPRGTDTQYF. In nucleotides, the CDR3 is TGTGCCAGCAGCAAACTAGCGGGAGGGCCGAGGGGCACAGATACGCAGTATTTT.

At least ten counts were recorded for this clonotype. Written as DNA, the CDR3 is TGTGCCAGCAGTAGCACCAATGAGCAGTTCTTC. Its translation is CASSSTNEQFF. The chain recombines TRBV12-3 or TRBV12-4 with TRBJ2-1; D gene ambiguous. V was trimmed by 5 bases and J by 6 bases, leaving 5 bases between them. CDR3 length: 11 residues.

This rearrangement joins TRBV5-4 to TRBJ2-7, with 12 bases lining up with TRBD2. The CDR3 runs to 15 residues. V dropped 5 bases and J dropped 2; count of bases not matched to a gene: 5. CDR1 is SGHNT, CDR2 YYREEE, per germline (reference sequence). The CDR3: CASRLAGGPAYEQYF. The CDR3, as DNA: TGTGCCAGCAGACTAGCGGGAGGCCCGGCCTACGAGCAGTACTTC. The whole variable domain, filled in from reference TRBV5-4 and TRBJ2-7, reads ETGVTQSPTHLIKTRGQQVTLRCSSQSGHNTVSWYQQALGQGPQFIFQYYREEENGRGNFPPRFSGLQFPNYSSELNVNALELDDSALYLCASRLAGGPAYEQYFGPGTRLTVT.

This clonotype turned up a few times. The CDR3 is CSARAAVPPDTQYF. The DNA for the CDR3 is TGCAGTGCTAGAGCAGCGGTTCCCCCAGATACGCAGTATTTT. The chain carries TRBV20-1 and TRBJ2-3; D is possibly TRBD2 (5 bases). Germline-derived CDR1 and CDR2 are DFQATT and SNEGSKA (reference sequence). V lost 1 base, J lost 4 bases, and 12 bases lay in between. The CDR3 is 14 amino acids.

This clonotype was picked up a small number of times. J is TRBJ2-7 and V is TRBV7-9; weak D call: TRBD1 (5 bases). The germline V gene encodes CDR1 SEHNR and CDR2 FQNEAQ (reference sequence). CDR3 size: 18 residues. The ends were cut back, 1 base at V and 3 bases at J, with 22 bases in the middle. The CDR3 region has the DNA TGTGCCAGCAGCTTAGTTGGAGCTTTGGAAGGGGATCTCTACGAGCAGTACTTC. This sequence encodes CASSLVGALEGDLYEQYF. The full variable domain, with the rest looked up from reference TRBV7-9 and TRBJ2-7, is DTGVSQNPRHKITKRGQNVTFRCDPISEHNRLYWYRQTLGQGPEFLTYFQNEAQLEKSRLLSDRFSAERPKGSFSTLEIQRTEQGDSAMYLCASSLVGALEGDLYEQYFGPGTRLTVT.

The V and J genes are TRBV20-1 and TRBJ2-7; 7 nucleotides agree with TRBD1. This CDR3 is 18 amino acids long. Germline loops: CDR1 DFQATT, CDR2 SNEGSKA (reference sequence). The ends lost 3 bases at V and 2 bases at J; junction bases unmatched: 19. The CDR3 sequence is CSASSSGTASLSAYEQYF. The CDR3 coding sequence is TGCAGTGCTAGCTCATCCGGGACAGCCTCACTTTCCGCCTACGAGCAGTACTTC.